Following are 28 T cell receptor beta chains from one sample sequenced in a study of T-cell memory formation after mild COVID-19. TCRdb independently ran MiXCR on the 5' RACE reads; one entry per CDR3 protein. The table includes 400,000 or so distinct CDR3 sequences, around 20% detected once. Sequences were obtained from PBMCs or a T cell subset sorted from them (not recorded which). The receptors were sampled from an adult woman who had mild COVID-19 (a few samples of this study predate the infection). Cell type and time point are not known.

V is TRBV5-4 and J is TRBJ2-5; the match to TRBD1 covers 7 bases. The CDR3 loop spans 13 amino acids. J was trimmed by 3 bases and V by 3 bases; bases with no gene match: 2. The V gene's germline CDR1 is SGHNT and CDR2 YYREEE (reference sequence). The CDR3 here is CASSSDREETQYF. CDR3 DNA sequence: TGTGCCAGCAGCTCCGACAGGGAAGAGACCCAGTACTTC.

This clonotype was counted at least ten times. Here the CDR3 DNA reads TGTGCCAGCTCCCCGATAAAGCGGAACACTGAAGCTTTCTTT. Translating gives CASSPIKRNTEAFF. This sequence joins TRBV18 and TRBJ1-1, with D uncertain. The CDR3 spans 14 residues. CDR1 and CDR2 from the germline V gene are KGHSH and LQKENI. V was cut by 6 bases and J by 1 base, with 12 bases left in between. The whole variable domain, filled in from reference TRBV18 and TRBJ1-1, reads NAGVMQNPRHLVRRRGQEARLRCSPMKGHSHVYWYRQLPEEGLKFMVYLQKENIIDESGMPKERFSAEFPKEGPSILRIQQVVRGDSAAYFCASSPIKRNTEAFFGQGTRLTVV.

This clonotype was recorded a few times. V and J are TRBV5-1 and TRBJ2-3; 11 bases are a match to TRBD2. J lost 4 bases, V lost 4 bases, and 11 bases had no gene match. The CDR3 length is 17 residues. Germline V lookup: CDR1 SGHRS, CDR2 YFSETQ. In DNA, the CDR3 is TGCGCCAGCAGCCCTCTAGCGGGGGGTCCCCGGGCAGATACGCAGTATTTT. This sequence encodes CASSPLAGGPRADTQYF.

The V call is TRBV27, the J call TRBJ2-7; 8 nucleotides line up with TRBD2. The V gene end was trimmed by 2 bases and the J gene end by 4 bases; junction bases not matched to a gene: 4. CDR1 MNHEY and CDR2 SMNVEV come from the germline V gene (reference sequence). The CDR3 is made up of 14 amino acids. CDR3 protein: CASSLGTRGYEQYF. For the CDR3, the DNA is TGTGCCAGCAGTTTAGGGACTAGAGGTTACGAGCAGTACTTC.

The rearrangement links TRBV5-5 to TRBJ2-1, with TRBD2 matching over 10 bases. Germline loops: CDR1 SGHKS, CDR2 YYEKEE (reference sequence). Unmatched junction bases numbered 11, after V lost 2 bases and J lost 9 bases. This CDR3 has 16 residues. As DNA, the CDR3 is TGTGCCAGCAGCTTTCTAGCGGGGGAGGTCATCGGTGAGCAGTTCTTC. This encodes CASSFLAGEVIGEQFF. The full variable domain, its missing parts supplied by reference TRBV5-5 and TRBJ2-1, is DAGVTQSPTHLIKTRGQQVTLRCSPISGHKSVSWYQQVLGQGPQFIFQYYEKEERGRGNFPDRFSARQFPNYSSELNVNALLLGDSALYLCASSFLAGEVIGEQFFGPGTRLTVL.

In its sample, this clonotype was seen many times. Here the CDR3 DNA reads TGCAGCGTTGAAGAGTGGACTTCTGGAGGCTACACCTTC. It encodes CSVEEWTSGGYTF. V usage is TRBV29-1 and J usage is TRBJ1-2; D gene unclear. CDR3 size: 13 residues. Germline V gene data show CDR1 as SQVTM and CDR2 as ANQGSEA. Deletions cut 0 bases from V and 8 bases from J, with 13 bases between. The whole variable domain, remainder taken from reference TRBV29-1 and TRBJ1-2, is SAVISQKPSRDICQRGTSLTIQCQVDSQVTMMFWYRQQPGQSLTLIATANQGSEATYESGFVIDKFPISRPNLTFSTLTVSNMSPEDSSIYLCSVEEWTSGGYTFGSGTRLTVV.

This clonotype was found a few times. The genes are TRBV20-1 and TRBJ2-3; no clear D. The CDR3 covers 14 residues. Deletions cut 1 base from V and 4 bases from J, with 12 bases between. Germline assignment: CDR1 DFQATT and CDR2 SNEGSKA (reference sequence). As DNA, the CDR3 is TGCAGTGCTAGAGGCCGAATCCCCCCAGATACGCAGTATTTT. Translating gives CSARGRIPPDTQYF.

For this clonotype: A single base separates this from a much larger clone, so it may be a read error. V and J are TRBV4-3 and TRBJ2-7, with TRBD2 identical over 7 bases. CDR1 and CDR2 from the germline V gene are LGHNA and YSLEER. This CDR3 is built from 15 residues. CDR3 bases: TGCGCCAGCATCCAAACGGGAGGAGGTTTGCACGAGCAGTACTTC. Translation: CASIQTGGGLHEQYF.

This clonotype was seen a handful of times. The chain is built from TRBV7-9 and TRBJ2-3; no clear D. The germline V gene has CDR1 SEHNR and CDR2 FQNEAQ (reference sequence). V was trimmed by 2 bases and J by 1 base, leaving 7 bases between them. The CDR3 is 14 amino acids. The CDR3 nucleotides read TGTGCCAGCAGCTTATCTTTCGGCACAGATACGCAGTATTTT. Translated, it gives CASSLSFGTDTQYF.

This clonotype has a handful of counts. V usage is TRBV9 and J usage is TRBJ2-1; 7 bases are shared with TRBD1. With 4 bases clipped from V and 9 bases from J, the junction kept 16 bases outside the gene matches. This CDR3 has 16 amino acids. Germline V lookup: CDR1 SGDLS, CDR2 YYNGEE. CDR3 sequence (DNA): TGTGCCAGCAGCCCCCGCAGGGGGACAAACGAGGTTGAGCAGTTCTTC. It specifies CASSPRRGTNEVEQFF.

This clonotype was seen more than once but under ten times. The chain has TRBV7-9 and TRBJ2-3; 8 nucleotides agree with TRBD1. The junction had 9 bases not matched to a gene; V was cut back by 5 bases and J by 2 bases. Germline CDR1 is SEHNR and CDR2 is FQNEAQ (reference sequence). The CDR3 is 16 amino acids. As DNA, the CDR3 is TGTGCCAGCAGCATACTTGGACAGGGAATCACAGATACGCAGTATTTT. Encoded protein: CASSILGQGITDTQYF.

This clonotype was detected only a few times. The chain uses TRBV20-1 and TRBJ2-7; 8 bases are shared with TRBD1. The V segment lost 1 base and the J segment 0 bases; nucleotides outside the gene matches: 23. Looked up from germline, CDR1 is DFQATT and CDR2 is SNEGSKA (reference sequence). The CDR3 spans 21 residues. The CDR3 nucleotides read TGCAGTGCTAGAGGCGGGTCCCGTGGCAGGGGGCTCCGGACGAGCTCCTACGAGCAGTACTTC. Its translation: CSARGGSRGRGLRTSSYEQYF.

This sequence joins TRBV4-2 and TRBJ2-1; 11 nucleotides agree with TRBD2. The CDR3 is 15 amino acids. With 4 bases clipped from V and 8 bases from J, the junction kept 7 bases outside the gene matches. Germline CDR1 and CDR2: LGHNA and YNFKEQ. The CDR3 reads CASSPGTSGFYEQFF. The CDR3 region has the DNA TGTGCCAGCAGCCCTGGGACTAGCGGATTCTATGAGCAGTTCTTC.

This clonotype was observed a handful of times. The chain employs TRBV5-1 and TRBJ2-5; TRBD1 is a possible D gene (6 bases). Trimming took off 2 bases at V and 1 base at J, with 12 bases between the two ends. The CDR3 length is 15 residues. Germline assignment: CDR1 SGHRS and CDR2 YFSETQ. CDR3 nucleotide sequence: TGCGCCAGCAGCTTCGGAGTGACAGGCCAAGAGACCCAGTACTTC. It encodes CASSFGVTGQETQYF.

This clonotype appeared a few times. This chain connects TRBV30 to TRBJ1-1; D may be TRBD1 (5 bases). Trimming pared 2 bases from V and 5 bases from J, leaving 12 bases between. The CDR3 covers 13 residues. Germline V gene sequence: CDR1 GTSNPN, CDR2 SVGIG (reference sequence). The CDR3 DNA is TGTGCCTGGAGTCGGGGGGGGAGTACTGAAGCTTTCTTT. Residues: CAWSRGGSTEAFF. The complete variable domain, with remaining parts taken from reference TRBV30 and TRBJ1-1, reads SQTIHQWPATLVQPVGSPLSLECTVEGTSNPNLYWYRQAAGRGLQLLFYSVGIGQISSEVPQNLSASRPQDRQFILSSKKLLLSDSGFYLCAWSRGGSTEAFFGQGTRLTVV.

This clonotype has just a few counts. The V gene is TRBV29-1, the J gene TRBJ1-2, with D possibly matching TRBD1 (6 bases). The germline CDR1 and CDR2 sequences are SQVTM and ANQGSEA. V was pared by 4 bases and J by 4 bases, with 10 bases between. The CDR3 covers 12 residues. As DNA, the CDR3 is TGCAGCGTTGTACAGGGCGCCTATGGCTACACCTTC. This encodes CSVVQGAYGYTF.

This clonotype showed up just a few times. This rearrangement joins TRBV7-9 to TRBJ2-1; 14 nucleotides agree with TRBD2. This CDR3 is 15 amino acids long. Germline V CDR1 and CDR2: SEHNR, FQNEAQ (reference sequence). V trimming: 7 bases; J trimming: 7 bases; junction bases outside the gene matches: 6. The CDR3 nucleotides read TGTGCCAGCACCTTGACTAGCGGGAGGGGGAATGAGCAGTTCTTC. This translates into CASTLTSGRGNEQFF.

This clonotype was seen only a few times. The rearrangement uses TRBV20-1 and TRBJ1-1; 9 bases align to TRBD1. The germline V gene encodes CDR1 DFQATT and CDR2 SNEGSKA (reference sequence). The CDR3 contains 17 residues. V lost 1 base and J lost 4; bases outside the gene matches: 13. The CDR3 DNA follows: TGCAGTGCTAGAGGGCTTGGAAGGGGACAGGGAATCACTGAAGCTTTCTTT. Encoded protein: CSARGLGRGQGITEAFF.

This clonotype was seen ten or more times. CDR3 nucleotide sequence: TGTGCCAGCAGCCAAGAGGGGAGCTGGGGGGTAGGAGAAGCTTTCTTT. This translates into CASSQEGSWGVGEAFF. The chain recombines TRBV4-2 with TRBJ1-1; tentatively, D is TRBD1 (5 bases). Per the germline V gene, CDR1 is LGHNA and CDR2 is YNFKEQ. Trimming removed 0 bases from V and 8 bases from J, with 19 bases in between. The CDR3 runs 16 residues.

This sequence joins TRBV6-6 and TRBJ2-5, with D hard to call. V was pared by 6 bases and J by 7 bases, with 18 bases between. Germline V gene lookup returns CDR1 MNHNY and CDR2 SVGAGI (reference sequence). The CDR3 contains 14 residues. The CDR3 region is CASRPPTDVGTQYF. DNA for the CDR3: TGTGCCAGCAGACCCCCGACCGATGTGGGGACCCAGTACTTC.

This clonotype was seen at least ten times. The chain couples TRBV7-9 to TRBJ1-2; D ambiguous. The V gene lost 3 bases and the J gene lost 4 bases, with 12 bases spanning the gap. This CDR3 is 14 amino acids long. CDR1 SEHNR and CDR2 FQNEAQ come from the germline V gene (reference sequence). The CDR3 DNA sequence: TGTGCCAGCAGCTTGGACCTAAATATCTATGGCTACACCTTC. This gives the protein CASSLDLNIYGYTF. Using reference TRBV7-9 and TRBJ1-2 for the parts outside the CDR3, the full variable domain is DTGVSQNPRHKITKRGQNVTFRCDPISEHNRLYWYRQTLGQGPEFLTYFQNEAQLEKSRLLSDRFSAERPKGSFSTLEIQRTEQGDSAMYLCASSLDLNIYGYTFGSGTRLTVV.

The J gene is TRBJ2-1, the V gene TRBV24-1; D is undetermined. The CDR3 is 16 residues long. V gave up 4 bases and J gave up 0 bases, with 12 bases separating them. Germline lookup yields CDR1 KGHDR and CDR2 SFDVKD. CDR3 loop: CATSDSRRSSYNEQFF. The CDR3 bases are TGTGCCACCAGTGACTCACGGAGAAGCTCCTACAATGAGCAGTTCTTC.

The chain employs TRBV11-1 and TRBJ2-2; D unclear. Per germline, CDR1 SGHAT and CDR2 FQDESV (reference sequence). The CDR3 totals 17 residues. Trimming took off 2 bases at V and 1 base at J, with 14 bases between the two ends. CDR3 protein: CASSLRFGQKNTGELFF. CDR3 nucleotide sequence: TGTGCCAGCAGCTTAAGGTTTGGGCAGAAGAACACCGGGGAGCTGTTTTTT. Complete variable domain (other parts from reference TRBV11-1 and TRBJ2-2): EAEVAQSPRYKITEKSQAVAFWCDPISGHATLYWYRQILGQGPELLVQFQDESVVDDSQLPKDRFSAERLKGVDSTLKIQPAELGDSAMYLCASSLRFGQKNTGELFFGEGSRLTVL.

This clonotype was detected a few times. V is TRBV7-9 and J is TRBJ1-1, with D perhaps matching TRBD1 (6 bases). Germline CDR1 SEHNR, CDR2 FQNEAQ (reference sequence). V lost 6 bases and J lost 0, with 14 bases in between. The CDR3 totals 15 residues. The CDR3 loop is CASSRSRGVNTEAFF. As DNA, the CDR3 is TGTGCCAGCAGTCGTTCCAGGGGAGTGAACACTGAAGCTTTCTTT.

This clonotype has only a few counts. The V call is TRBV12-3 or TRBV12-4, the J call TRBJ1-1, with D possibly TRBD1 on 5 matching bases. V lost 5 bases, J lost 0 bases, and 10 bases lay in between. This CDR3 is 14 amino acids long. CDR3 nucleotides: TGTGCCAGCAGTCGGACAAGATTGAACACTGAAGCTTTCTTT. It codes for CASSRTRLNTEAFF.

This clonotype was seen only a few times. Given a much more abundant clone one base away, this may be a read error. The V and J genes are TRBV5-1 and TRBJ1-1, with D possibly matching TRBD1 (6 bases). The CDR3 sequence is 13 residues long. CDR1 SGHRS and CDR2 YFSETQ come from the germline V gene. V was pared by 4 bases and J by 1 base, with 8 bases between. The CDR3 loop reads CASSIQGNTEAFF. The CDR3 region has the DNA TGCGCCAGCAGCATACAGGGGAACACTGAAGCTTTCTTT.

The CDR3 here is CASSQEGEISGYTF. In nucleotides, the CDR3 is TGCGCCAGCAGCCAAGAGGGGGAGATTTCCGGCTACACCTTC. The rearrangement links TRBV4-1 to TRBJ1-2, with a tentative D call TRBD1 (5 bases). In germline, CDR1 is MGHRA, CDR2 YSYEKL. This CDR3 has 14 amino acids. Trimming took off 0 bases at V and 8 bases at J, with 13 bases between the two ends.

Note on this clonotype: A junction boundary mismatches the germline segment, possibly from a read error. V gene TRBV7-7 combines with J gene TRBJ2-5; D remains ambiguous. Per the germline V gene, CDR1 is SSHAT and CDR2 is FNYEAQ (reference sequence). The length of the CDR3 is 13 residues. Here the CDR3 reads CASSSDPKETQYF. CDR3 nucleotide sequence: TGTGCTAGCAGCTCGGACCCTAAAGAGACCCAGTACTTC.